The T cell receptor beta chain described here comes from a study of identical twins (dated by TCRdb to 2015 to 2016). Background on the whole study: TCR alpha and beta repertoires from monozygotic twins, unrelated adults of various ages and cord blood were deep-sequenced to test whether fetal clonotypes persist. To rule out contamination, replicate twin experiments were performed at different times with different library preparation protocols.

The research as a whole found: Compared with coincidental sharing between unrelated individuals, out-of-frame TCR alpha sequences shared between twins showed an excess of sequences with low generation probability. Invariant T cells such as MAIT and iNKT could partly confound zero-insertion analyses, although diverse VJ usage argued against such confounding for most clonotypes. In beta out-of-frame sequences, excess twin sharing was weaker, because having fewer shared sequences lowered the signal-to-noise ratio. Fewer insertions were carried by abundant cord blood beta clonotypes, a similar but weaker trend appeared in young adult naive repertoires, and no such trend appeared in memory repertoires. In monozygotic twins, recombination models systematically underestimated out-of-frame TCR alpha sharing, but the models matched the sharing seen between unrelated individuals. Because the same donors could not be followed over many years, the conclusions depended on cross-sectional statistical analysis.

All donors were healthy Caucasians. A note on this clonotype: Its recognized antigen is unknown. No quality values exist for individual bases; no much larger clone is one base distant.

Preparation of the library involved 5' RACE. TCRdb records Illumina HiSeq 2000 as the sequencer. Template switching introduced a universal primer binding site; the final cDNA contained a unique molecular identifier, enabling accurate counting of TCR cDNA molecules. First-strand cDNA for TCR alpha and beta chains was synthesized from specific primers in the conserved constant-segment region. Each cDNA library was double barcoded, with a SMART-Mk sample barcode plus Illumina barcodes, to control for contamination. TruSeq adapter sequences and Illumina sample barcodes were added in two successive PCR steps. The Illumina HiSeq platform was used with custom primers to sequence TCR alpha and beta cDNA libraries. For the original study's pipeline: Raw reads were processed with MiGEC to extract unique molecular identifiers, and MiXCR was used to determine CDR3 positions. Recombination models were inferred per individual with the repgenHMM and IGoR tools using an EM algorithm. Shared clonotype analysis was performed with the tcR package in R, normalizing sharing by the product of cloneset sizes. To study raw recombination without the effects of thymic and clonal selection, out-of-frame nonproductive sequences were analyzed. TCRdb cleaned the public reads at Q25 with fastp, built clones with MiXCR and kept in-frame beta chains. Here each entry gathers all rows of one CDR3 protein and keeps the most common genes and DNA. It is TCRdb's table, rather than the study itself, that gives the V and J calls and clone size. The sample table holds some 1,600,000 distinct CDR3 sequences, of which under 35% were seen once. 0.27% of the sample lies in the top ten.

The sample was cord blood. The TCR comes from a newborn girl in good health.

This receptor carries the CDR3 CAITKAGWYGYTF. The base sequence is TGTGCCATCACCAAGGCAGGGTGGTATGGCTACACCTTC. The chain joins TRBV6-6 to TRBJ1-2; TRBD1 is possibly the D segment (5 matching bases). Cut back by 10 bases and 5 bases, the V and J ends lie 17 bases apart. CDR1 and CDR2 (MNHNY, SVGAGI) derive from the germline V gene (reference sequence). From cysteine to phenylalanine, the CDR3 is 13 amino acids long. CDR3 DNA is the only sequence kept; it has 39 bases, read in frame from the first base.